This T cell receptor (beta chain) was obtained from a study of identical twins. This clonotype has more than one count but fewer than ten. TCRdb passed the 5' RACE reads through MiXCR, listing each CDR3 protein once. The sample yields hundreds of thousands of distinct CDR3 sequences, about 20% seen once. These data were also filed under a second study, of T cells expressing NK-cell markers.

This sequence was found in a woman under 30 in good health. Sequenced input: PBMCs.

CDR3 in amino acids: CASSLVALADHEQFF. Here the CDR3 DNA reads TGTGCCAGCAGCTTAGTGGCACTAGCAGACCATGAGCAGTTCTTC. The V gene is TRBV7-2, the J gene TRBJ2-1; TRBD2 might be the D (6 bases). Trimming shortened V by 1 base and J by 8 bases, and 15 bases separated the two germline ends. Germline-derived CDR1 and CDR2 are SGHTA and FQGNSA. The length of the CDR3 is 15 residues.